This entry lists 16 T cell receptor beta chains sequenced from one sample in a study of cytomegalovirus exposure and HLA in healthy donors. This PCR relied on a set of 60 Vbeta primers and 13 Jbeta primers. The repertoire was sequenced with immunoSEQ multiplex PCR; TCRdb's copy has only in-frame clones and lacks some. The repertoire holds approximately 210,000 clones, with more than 75% as singletons. The sequenced sample was PBMCs. Every receptor here comes from a man aged 40-50 years in good health and CMV-seropositive.

This rearrangement joins TRBV27 to TRBJ2-7; TRBD2 agrees at 9 bases. CDR1 and CDR2 (germline): MNHEY, SMNVEV (reference sequence). This CDR3 region has 16 residues. V shed 5 bases, J shed 3 bases, and the junction held 11 bases outside the gene matches. The CDR3 nucleotides read TGTGCCAGCAGTCCCTTGGGGGCTAGCGGGAACTACGAGCAGTACTTC. Translation: CASSPLGASGNYEQYF.

This rearrangement joins TRBV10-2 to TRBJ2-5; D is perhaps TRBD1 (6 bases). Trimming took off 7 bases at V and 5 bases at J, with 14 bases between the two ends. In germline, CDR1 is WSHSY, CDR2 SAAADI. This CDR3 is 13 amino acids long. CDR3 protein: CASKGVLRETQYF. Written as DNA, the CDR3 is TGCGCCAGCAAGGGGGTTCTAAGGGAGACCCAGTACTTC.

The chain carries TRBV7-8 and TRBJ1-1; D gene uncertain. The CDR3 totals 14 residues. Trimming pared 4 bases from V and 0 bases from J, leaving 9 bases between. Germline V gene lookup returns CDR1 SGHVS and CDR2 FQNEAQ. DNA for the CDR3: TGTGCCAGCAGCTACACGAAACTGAACACTGAAGCTTTCTTT. Protein sequence: CASSYTKLNTEAFF.

The rearrangement uses TRBV9 and TRBJ2-3, with a weak D call TRBD2 (6 bases). The germline V gene has CDR1 SGDLS and CDR2 YYNGEE. This CDR3 is built from 15 residues. V was clipped by 0 bases and J by 3 bases, with 11 bases between them. Here the CDR3 reads CASSVEDYATDTQYF. CDR3 bases: TGTGCCAGCAGCGTAGAGGACTATGCAACAGATACGCAGTATTTT.

This chain connects TRBV6-1 to TRBJ2-7; 10 nucleotides match TRBD2. J lost 4 bases, V lost 5 bases, and 5 bases had no gene match. The CDR3 has 14 amino acids. In germline, CDR1 is MNHNS, CDR2 SASEGT. The CDR3 sequence: CASSPAGGWYEQYF. CDR3 sequence (DNA): TGTGCCAGCAGTCCAGCGGGAGGGTGGTACGAGCAGTACTTC.

V usage is TRBV9 and J usage is TRBJ2-3, with 13 positions matching TRBD2. The CDR3 contains 16 residues. Germline values: CDR1 SGDLS, CDR2 YYNGEE. The V gene end was trimmed by 5 bases and the J gene end by 2 bases; junction bases not matched to a gene: 5. The CDR3 sequence: CASSLGTSGDTDTQYF. Written as DNA, the CDR3 is TGTGCCAGCAGTCTCGGGACTAGCGGGGACACAGATACGCAGTATTTT.

The CDR3 sequence is CASRARSYEQYV. Written as DNA, the CDR3 is TGTGCCAGCAGGGCAAGGAGCTACGAGCAGTACGTC. The chain couples TRBV6-1 to TRBJ2-7; D is unresolved. The length of the CDR3 is 12 residues. Germline loops: CDR1 MNHNS, CDR2 SASEGT. The germline V and J ends were trimmed by 6 bases and 3 bases, with 9 bases remaining between them.

The chain is built from TRBV19 and TRBJ1-5; D call uncertain. CDR1 and CDR2 from the germline V gene are LNHDA and SQIVND (reference sequence). The CDR3 runs to 14 residues. V lost 7 bases to trimming and J lost 1 base, with 11 bases between them. CDR3 sequence: CASTVWASNQPQHF. The CDR3 region has the DNA TGTGCCAGTACGGTGTGGGCGAGCAATCAGCCCCAGCATTTT.

The chain recombines TRBV11-3 with TRBJ1-2; D is possibly TRBD1 (5 bases). In germline, CDR1 is SGHNT, CDR2 YENEEA. V was clipped by 5 bases and J by 0 bases, with 10 bases between them. This CDR3 spans 14 amino acids. CDR3 sequence reads: CASSPQGTNYGYTF. The DNA for the CDR3 is TGTGCCAGCAGCCCCCAGGGTACTAACTATGGCTACACCTTC. Full variable domain (rest looked up from reference TRBV11-3 and TRBJ1-2): EAGVVQSPRYKIIEKKQPVAFWCNPISGHNTLYWYLQNLGQGPELLIRYENEEAVDDSQLPKDRFSAERLKGVDSTLKIQPAELGDSAVYLCASSPQGTNYGYTFGSGTRLTVV.

The chain carries TRBV4-2 and TRBJ2-1; D might be TRBD2 (5 bases). V was shortened by 4 bases and J by 4 bases, with 11 bases between the two germline ends. The V gene's germline CDR1 is LGHNA and CDR2 YNFKEQ. The CDR3 spans 14 residues. CDR3 loop: CASSPRRSYNEQFF. CDR3 coding DNA: TGTGCCAGCAGCCCCCGGAGGTCATACAATGAGCAGTTCTTC.

Written as DNA, the CDR3 is TGCGCCAGCAGCTTGGGTCGCTCCTACGAGCAGTACTTC. Translated: CASSLGRSYEQYF. The chain recombines TRBV5-1 with TRBJ2-7; D is undetermined. Trimming removed 0 bases at V and 0 bases at J, with 4 bases between. The germline V gene encodes CDR1 SGHRS and CDR2 YFSETQ. The CDR3 has 13 amino acids. The whole variable domain, filled in from reference TRBV5-1 and TRBJ2-7, reads KAGVTQTPRYLIKTRGQQVTLSCSPISGHRSVSWYQQTPGQGLQFLFEYFSETQRNKGNFPGRFSGRQFSNSRSEMNVSTLELGDSALYLCASSLGRSYEQYFGPGTRLTVT.

CDR3 bases: TGTGCCAGCAGTTATTTCCCCGGGAGTTGGAATGAGCAGTTCTTC. Residues: CASSYFPGSWNEQFF. The gene calls are TRBV6-6 and TRBJ2-1; D might be TRBD2 (6 bases). CDR3 length: 15 amino acids. With 3 bases removed from V and 7 bases from J, the gap between germline ends came to 16 bases. The germline V gene has CDR1 MNHNY and CDR2 SVGAGI (reference sequence).

The V and J genes are TRBV7-2 and TRBJ2-5; D may be TRBD1 (6 bases). The CDR3 length is 13 residues. The V gene lost 7 bases and the J gene lost 5 bases, with 14 bases spanning the gap. The germline V gene encodes CDR1 SGHTA and CDR2 FQGNSA. Here the CDR3 DNA reads TGTGCCAGCAACATTAGGGGGACGGAGACCCAGTACTTC. This encodes CASNIRGTETQYF.

This clone was counted a single time. The CDR3 protein is CASSISGGEQFF. In DNA, the CDR3 is TGTGCCAGCAGCATTAGCGGGGGTGAGCAGTTCTTC. This chain uses TRBV7-3 with TRBJ2-1; 9 nucleotides agree with TRBD2. Trimming removed 5 bases from V and 9 bases from J; junction bases left unmatched: 2. The CDR3 totals 12 residues. Per germline, CDR1 SGHTA and CDR2 FQGTGA. The whole variable domain, filled in from reference TRBV7-3 and TRBJ2-1, reads GAGVSQTPSNKVTEKGKYVELRCDPISGHTALYWYRQSLGQGPEFLIYFQGTGAADDSGLPNDRFFAVRPEGSVSTLKIQRTERGDSAVYLCASSISGGEQFFGPGTRLTVL.

The chain employs TRBV19 and TRBJ2-4; D unresolved. The ends were cut back, 5 bases at V and 11 bases at J, with 13 bases in the middle. CDR3 length: 12 residues. Germline V gene data show CDR1 as LNHDA and CDR2 as SQIVND (reference sequence). CDR3 DNA: TGTGCCAGTAGTCCCCCAAATTCCCTTCAGTACTTC. Protein product: CASSPPNSLQYF.

The genes are TRBV6-5 and TRBJ2-1, with unresolved D. CDR3 size: 12 residues. Trimming removed 7 bases from V and 4 bases from J, with 8 bases in between. Germline V gene lookup returns CDR1 MNHEY and CDR2 SVGAGI. CDR3 sequence (DNA): TGTGCCAGCATGAGTTTTTACAATGAGCAGTTCTTC. It is translated as CASMSFYNEQFF.